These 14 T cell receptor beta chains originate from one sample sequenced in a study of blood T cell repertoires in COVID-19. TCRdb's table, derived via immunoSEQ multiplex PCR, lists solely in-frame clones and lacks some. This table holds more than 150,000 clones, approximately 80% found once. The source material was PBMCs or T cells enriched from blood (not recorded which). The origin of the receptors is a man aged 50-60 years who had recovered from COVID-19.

CDR3 coding DNA: TGTGCCAGCAGTGAATCTAAGGGAGCGGGGGGCCTGAACACCGGGGAGCTGTTTTTT. It encodes CASSESKGAGGLNTGELFF. This chain uses TRBV2 with TRBJ2-2; 9 nucleotides match TRBD2. CDR1 SNHLY and CDR2 FYNNEI come from the germline V gene. The V and J ends lost 2 bases and 1 base, in that order; junction bases with no gene match: 11. The CDR3 length is 19 residues. Filled out from reference TRBV2 and TRBJ2-2, the complete variable domain reads EPEVTQTPSHQVTQMGQEVILRCVPISNHLYFYWYRQILGQKVEFLVSFYNNEISEKSEIFDDQFSVERPDGSNFTLKIRSTKLEDSAMYFCASSESKGAGGLNTGELFFGEGSRLTVL.

The CDR3 sequence: CASSQEHRETEAFF. The DNA of the CDR3 is TGCGCCAGCAGCCAAGAACACAGGGAGACTGAAGCTTTCTTT. The rearrangement links TRBV4-1 to TRBJ1-1; tentatively, D is TRBD1 (6 bases). The CDR3 has 14 residues. In germline, CDR1 is MGHRA, CDR2 YSYEKL. V was cut by 0 bases and J by 5 bases, with 10 bases left in between.

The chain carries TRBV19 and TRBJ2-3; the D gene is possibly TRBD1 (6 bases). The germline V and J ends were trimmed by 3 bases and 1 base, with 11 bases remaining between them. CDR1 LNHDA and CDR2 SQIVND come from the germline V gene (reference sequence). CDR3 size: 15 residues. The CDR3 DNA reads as TGTGCCAGTAGTATCACAGCAGGGGGCACAGATACGCAGTATTTT. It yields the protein CASSITAGGTDTQYF.

This CDR3 is CASSIDTGTAYNSPLHF. CDR3 nucleotide sequence: TGTGCCAGTAGTATAGACACCGGGACAGCCTATAATTCACCCCTCCACTTT. This chain links TRBV19 with TRBJ1-6; 7 positions agree with TRBD1. CDR3 length: 17 amino acids. Germline V gene data show CDR1 as LNHDA and CDR2 as SQIVND (reference sequence). Trimming removed 0 bases from V and 2 bases from J; junction bases left unmatched: 4.

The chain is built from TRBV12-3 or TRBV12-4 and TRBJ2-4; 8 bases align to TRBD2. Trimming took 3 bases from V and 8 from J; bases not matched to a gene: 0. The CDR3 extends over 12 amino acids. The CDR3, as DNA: TGTGCCAGCAGTTTGCGGGGGGACATTCAGTACTTC. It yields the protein CASSLRGDIQYF.

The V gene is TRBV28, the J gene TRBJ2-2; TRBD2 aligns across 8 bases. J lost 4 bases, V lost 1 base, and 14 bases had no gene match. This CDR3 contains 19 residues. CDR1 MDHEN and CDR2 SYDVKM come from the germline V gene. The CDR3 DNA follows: TGTGCCAGCAGTTTATATTCCCCTCGGCTAGCGGGCTCCACCGGGGAGCTGTTTTTT. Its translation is CASSLYSPRLAGSTGELFF. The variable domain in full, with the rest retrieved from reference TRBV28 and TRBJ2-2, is DVKVTQSSRYLVKRTGEKVFLECVQDMDHENMFWYRQDPGLGLRLIYFSYDVKMKEKGDIPEGYSVSREKKERFSLILESASTNQTSMYLCASSLYSPRLAGSTGELFFGEGSRLTVL.

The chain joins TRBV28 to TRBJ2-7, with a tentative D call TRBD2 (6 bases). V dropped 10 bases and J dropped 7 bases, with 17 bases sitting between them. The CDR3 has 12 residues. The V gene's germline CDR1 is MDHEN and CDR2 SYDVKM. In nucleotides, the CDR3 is TGTGCCATCGGCTGGGACTTGAGGGAGCAGTACTTC. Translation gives CAIGWDLREQYF.

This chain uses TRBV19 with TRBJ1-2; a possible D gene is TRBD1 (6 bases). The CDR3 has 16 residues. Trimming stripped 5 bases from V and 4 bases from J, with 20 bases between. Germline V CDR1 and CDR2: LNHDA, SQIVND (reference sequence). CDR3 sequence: CASSSRTARRLYGYTF. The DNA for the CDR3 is TGTGCCAGTAGTTCCCGGACAGCGCGGCGTCTCTATGGCTACACCTTC.

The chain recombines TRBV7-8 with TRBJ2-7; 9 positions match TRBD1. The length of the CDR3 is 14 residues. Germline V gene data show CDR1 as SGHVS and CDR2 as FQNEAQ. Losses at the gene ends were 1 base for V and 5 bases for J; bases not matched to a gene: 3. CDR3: CASSLGDRVDEQYF. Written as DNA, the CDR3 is TGTGCCAGCAGCTTAGGGGACAGGGTCGACGAGCAGTACTTC.

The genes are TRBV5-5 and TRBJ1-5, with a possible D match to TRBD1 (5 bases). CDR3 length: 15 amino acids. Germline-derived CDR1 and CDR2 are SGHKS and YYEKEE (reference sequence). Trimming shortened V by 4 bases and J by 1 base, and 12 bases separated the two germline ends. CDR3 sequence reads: CASSHLRGSNQPQHF. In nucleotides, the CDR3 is TGTGCCAGCAGCCATTTAAGGGGAAGCAATCAGCCCCAGCATTTT.

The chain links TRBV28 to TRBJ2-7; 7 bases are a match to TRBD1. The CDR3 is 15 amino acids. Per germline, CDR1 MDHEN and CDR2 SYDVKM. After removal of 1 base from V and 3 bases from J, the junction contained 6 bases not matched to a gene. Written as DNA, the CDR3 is TGTGCCAGCAGTTTATACAGGGGAGTGGGCTACGAGCAGTACTTC. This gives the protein CASSLYRGVGYEQYF.

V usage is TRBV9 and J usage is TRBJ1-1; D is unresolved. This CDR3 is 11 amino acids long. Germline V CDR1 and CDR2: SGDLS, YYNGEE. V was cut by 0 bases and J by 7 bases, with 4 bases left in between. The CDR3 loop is CASSVVREAFF. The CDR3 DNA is TGTGCCAGCAGCGTAGTCCGTGAAGCTTTCTTT.

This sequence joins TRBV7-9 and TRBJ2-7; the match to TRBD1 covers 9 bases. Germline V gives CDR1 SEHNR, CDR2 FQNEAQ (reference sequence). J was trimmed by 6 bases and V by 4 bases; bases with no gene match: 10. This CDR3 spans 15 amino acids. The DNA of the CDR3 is TGTGCCAGCAGCTCCCCACAGGGGGCACTAATCGAGCAGTACTTC. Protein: CASSSPQGALIEQYF.

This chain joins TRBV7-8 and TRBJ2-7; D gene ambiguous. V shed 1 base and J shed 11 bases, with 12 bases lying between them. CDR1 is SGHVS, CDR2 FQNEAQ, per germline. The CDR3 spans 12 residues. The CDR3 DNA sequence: TGTGCCAGCAGCTTAGACAGAATGGAAGAGTACTTC. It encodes CASSLDRMEEYF.